This T cell receptor beta chain was found in a study of blood T cell repertoires in COVID-19. For the study at large: Samples of COVID-19 (acute and convalescent) were obtained from the United States, Italy and Spain. T cells, B-cell-depleted T cells, or PBMCs provided the cDNA or gDNA that served as material.

This clone was observed a single time. Germline V gene sequence: CDR1 SNHLY, CDR2 FYNNEI. With 7 bases removed from V and 5 bases from J, the gap between germline ends came to 11 bases. The length of the CDR3 is 13 residues. As originally analysed: Amplification of reference gene primers was used by the study to estimate nucleated cell counts. Produced via immunoSEQ multiplex PCR; TCRdb's table is partial and in-frame only. The V and J calls and the clone size are those of that table, but D and trimming were determined from the DNA. This table has 50,000 to 60,000 clones, around 90% appearing once. The chain links TRBV2 to TRBJ2-2, with D tentatively TRBD2 (6 bases). The TCR comes from a human donor in a cohort sampled during active COVID-19. The sequencing input was peripheral blood. CDR3 region: CASTGLRTGELFF. The CDR3 nucleotides read TGTGCCAGCACCGGACTAAGGACCGGGGAGCTGTTTTTT. The full variable domain, rest sourced from reference TRBV2 and TRBJ2-2, is EPEVTQTPSHQVTQMGQEVILRCVPISNHLYFYWYRQILGQKVEFLVSFYNNEISEKSEIFDDQFSVERPDGSNFTLKIRSTKLEDSAMYFCASTGLRTGELFFGEGSRLTVL.